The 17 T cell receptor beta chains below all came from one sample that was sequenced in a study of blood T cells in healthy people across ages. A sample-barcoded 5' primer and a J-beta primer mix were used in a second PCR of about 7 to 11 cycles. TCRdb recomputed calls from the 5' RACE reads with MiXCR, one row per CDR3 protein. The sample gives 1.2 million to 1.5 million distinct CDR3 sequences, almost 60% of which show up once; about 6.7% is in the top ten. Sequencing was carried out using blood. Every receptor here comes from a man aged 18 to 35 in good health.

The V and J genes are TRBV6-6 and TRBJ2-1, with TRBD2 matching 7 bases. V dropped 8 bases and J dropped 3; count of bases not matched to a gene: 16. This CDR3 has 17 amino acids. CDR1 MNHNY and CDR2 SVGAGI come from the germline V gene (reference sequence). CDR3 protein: CASLGTSATVDYNEQFF. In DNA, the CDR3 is TGTGCCAGCCTGGGAACTAGCGCTACGGTGGACTACAATGAGCAGTTCTTC.

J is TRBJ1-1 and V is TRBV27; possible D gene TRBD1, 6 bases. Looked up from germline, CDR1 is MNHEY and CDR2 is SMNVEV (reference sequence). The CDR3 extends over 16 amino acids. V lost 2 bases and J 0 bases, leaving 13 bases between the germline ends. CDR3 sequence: CASSLRAGALNTEAFF. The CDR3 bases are TGTGCCAGCAGTTTACGAGCAGGGGCCTTGAACACTGAAGCTTTCTTT.

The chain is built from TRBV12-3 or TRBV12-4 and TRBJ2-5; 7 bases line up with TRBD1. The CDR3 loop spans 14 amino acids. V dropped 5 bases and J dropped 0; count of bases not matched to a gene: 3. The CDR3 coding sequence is TGTGCCAGCAGTATTGGGACAGACCAAGAGACCCAGTACTTC. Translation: CASSIGTDQETQYF.

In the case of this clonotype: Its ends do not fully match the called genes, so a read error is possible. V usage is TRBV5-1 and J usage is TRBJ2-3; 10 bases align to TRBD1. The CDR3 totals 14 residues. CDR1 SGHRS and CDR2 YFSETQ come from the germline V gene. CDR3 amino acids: CASSLGQGVDTQYF. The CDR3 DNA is TGTGCCAGCTCCCTTGGACAGGGGGTAGATACGCAGTATTTT.

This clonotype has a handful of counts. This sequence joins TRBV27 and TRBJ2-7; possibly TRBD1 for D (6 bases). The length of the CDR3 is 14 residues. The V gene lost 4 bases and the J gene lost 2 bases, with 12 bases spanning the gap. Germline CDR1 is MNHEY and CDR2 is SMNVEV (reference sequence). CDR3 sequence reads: CASSSGTPTYEQYF. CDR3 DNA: TGTGCCAGCAGTTCCGGGACACCAACCTACGAGCAGTACTTC.

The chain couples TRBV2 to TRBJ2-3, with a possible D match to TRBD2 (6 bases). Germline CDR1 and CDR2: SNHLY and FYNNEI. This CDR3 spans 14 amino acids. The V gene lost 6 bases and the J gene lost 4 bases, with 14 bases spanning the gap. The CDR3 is CASRLSGVADTQYF. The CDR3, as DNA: TGTGCCAGCAGGCTGTCGGGAGTGGCAGATACGCAGTATTTT. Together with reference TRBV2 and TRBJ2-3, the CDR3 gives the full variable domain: EPEVTQTPSHQVTQMGQEVILRCVPISNHLYFYWYRQILGQKVEFLVSFYNNEISEKSEIFDDQFSVERPDGSNFTLKIRSTKLEDSAMYFCASRLSGVADTQYFGPGTRLTVL.

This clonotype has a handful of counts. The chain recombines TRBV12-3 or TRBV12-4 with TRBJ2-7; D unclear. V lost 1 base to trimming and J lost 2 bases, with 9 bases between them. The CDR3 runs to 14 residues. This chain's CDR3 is CASSLGEGTYEQYF. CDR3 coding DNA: TGTGCCAGCAGTTTAGGCGAAGGTACCTACGAGCAGTACTTC.

The CDR3 bases are TGTGCCAGCTCACCCTTCCAGATAGCGGGTAGCACAGATACGCAGTATTTT. Encoded protein: CASSPFQIAGSTDTQYF. The V gene is TRBV18, the J gene TRBJ2-3; 7 bases map to TRBD2. Germline-derived CDR1 and CDR2 are KGHSH and LQKENI. The CDR3 spans 17 residues. The junction had 9 bases not matched to a gene; V was cut back by 3 bases and J by 0 bases.

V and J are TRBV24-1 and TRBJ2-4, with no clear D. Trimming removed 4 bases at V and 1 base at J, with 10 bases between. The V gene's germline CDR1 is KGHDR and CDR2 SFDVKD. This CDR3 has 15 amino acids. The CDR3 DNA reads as TGTGCCACCAGTGACTCGTGGGGTGCCAAAAACATTCAGTACTTC. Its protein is CATSDSWGAKNIQYF.

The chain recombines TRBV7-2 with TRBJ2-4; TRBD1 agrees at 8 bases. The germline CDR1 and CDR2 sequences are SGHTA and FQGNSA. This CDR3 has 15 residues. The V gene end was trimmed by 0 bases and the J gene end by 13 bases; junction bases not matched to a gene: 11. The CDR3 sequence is CASSLAHRGVGEQYF. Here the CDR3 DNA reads TGTGCCAGCAGCTTAGCTCACAGGGGGGTGGGGGAGCAGTACTTC.

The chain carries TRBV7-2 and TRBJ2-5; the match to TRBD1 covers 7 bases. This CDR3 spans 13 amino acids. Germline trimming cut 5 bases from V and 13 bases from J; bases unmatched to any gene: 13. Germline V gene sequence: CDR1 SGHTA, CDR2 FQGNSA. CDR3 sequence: CASSLRQGRDRYF. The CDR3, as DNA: TGTGCCAGCAGCCTCCGACAGGGTAGGGATCGGTACTTC.

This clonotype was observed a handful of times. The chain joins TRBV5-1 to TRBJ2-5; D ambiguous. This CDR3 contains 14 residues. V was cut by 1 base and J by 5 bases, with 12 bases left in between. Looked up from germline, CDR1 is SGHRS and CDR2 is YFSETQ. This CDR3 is CASSLMDSDETQYF. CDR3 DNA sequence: TGCGCCAGCAGCTTGATGGATTCTGACGAGACCCAGTACTTC.

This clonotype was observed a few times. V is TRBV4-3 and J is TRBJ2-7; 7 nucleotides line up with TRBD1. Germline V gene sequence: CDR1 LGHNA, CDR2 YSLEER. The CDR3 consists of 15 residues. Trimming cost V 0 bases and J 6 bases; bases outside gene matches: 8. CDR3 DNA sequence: TGCGCCAGCAGCCAAGATCGTGGACAGGTCACCGAGCAGTACTTC. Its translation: CASSQDRGQVTEQYF.

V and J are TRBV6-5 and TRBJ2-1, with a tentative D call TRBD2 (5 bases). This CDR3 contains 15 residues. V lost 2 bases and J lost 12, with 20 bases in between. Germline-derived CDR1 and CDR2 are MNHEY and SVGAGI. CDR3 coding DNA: TGTGCCAGCAGTTACGACTACCGAGACGGCAGTCGGCAGTTCTTC. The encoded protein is CASSYDYRDGSRQFF.

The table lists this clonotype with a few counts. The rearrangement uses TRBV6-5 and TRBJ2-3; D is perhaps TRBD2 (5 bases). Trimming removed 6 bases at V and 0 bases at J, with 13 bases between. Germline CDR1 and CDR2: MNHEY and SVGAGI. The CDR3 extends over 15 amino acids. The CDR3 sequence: CASRRPGISTDTQYF. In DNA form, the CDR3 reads TGTGCCAGCAGGCGCCCGGGGATAAGCACAGATACGCAGTATTTT.

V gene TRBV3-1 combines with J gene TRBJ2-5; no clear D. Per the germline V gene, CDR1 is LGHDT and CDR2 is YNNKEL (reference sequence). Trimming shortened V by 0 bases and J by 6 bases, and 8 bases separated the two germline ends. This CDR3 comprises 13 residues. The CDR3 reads CASSQEGHQTQYF. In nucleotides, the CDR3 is TGTGCCAGCAGCCAAGAAGGGCACCAGACCCAGTACTTC.

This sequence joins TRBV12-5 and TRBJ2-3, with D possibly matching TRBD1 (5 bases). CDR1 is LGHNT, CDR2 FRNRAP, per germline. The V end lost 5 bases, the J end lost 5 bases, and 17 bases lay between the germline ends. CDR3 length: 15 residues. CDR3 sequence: CASGNGQEYRDTQYF. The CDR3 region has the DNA TGTGCTAGTGGTAACGGACAAGAATATAGAGATACGCAGTATTTT.